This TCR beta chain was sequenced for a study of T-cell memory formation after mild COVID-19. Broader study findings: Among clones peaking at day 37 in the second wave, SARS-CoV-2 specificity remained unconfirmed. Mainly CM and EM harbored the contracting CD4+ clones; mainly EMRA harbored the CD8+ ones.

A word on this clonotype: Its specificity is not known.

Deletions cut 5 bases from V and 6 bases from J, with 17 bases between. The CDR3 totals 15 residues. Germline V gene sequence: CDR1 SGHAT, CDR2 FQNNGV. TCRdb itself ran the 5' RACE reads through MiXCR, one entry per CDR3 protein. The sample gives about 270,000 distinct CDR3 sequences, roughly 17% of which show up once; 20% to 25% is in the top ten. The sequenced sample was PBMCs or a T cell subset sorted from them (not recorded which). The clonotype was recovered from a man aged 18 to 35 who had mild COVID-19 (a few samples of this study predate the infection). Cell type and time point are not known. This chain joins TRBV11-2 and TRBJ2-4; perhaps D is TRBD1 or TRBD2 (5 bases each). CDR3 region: CASSGFIGAGNIQYF. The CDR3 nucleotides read TGTGCCAGCAGCGGTTTCATAGGGGCGGGAAACATTCAGTACTTC.